The 29 T cell receptor beta chains below all came from one sample that was sequenced in a study of T cells in Graves' hyperthyroidism and ophthalmopathy. Authors of the study amplified TCR beta CDR3 regions from RNA transcripts. HTBI primers were the set used in a first-round RT-PCR of the TCR CDR3. One entry per CDR3 protein results from TCRdb running MiXCR on the multiplex PCR reads. The sample carries roughly 290,000 distinct CDR3 sequences, about an eighth recorded once. Sequencing was performed on blood. The receptors were gathered from a woman aged 25-40 years with Graves' hyperthyroidism that later progressed to Graves' ophthalmopathy.

In this sample, this clonotype turned up many times. The chain joins TRBV6-2 or TRBV6-3 to TRBJ2-3; D possibly uses TRBD1 or TRBD2 (6 bases each). CDR3 length: 17 amino acids. V dropped 6 bases and J dropped 2 bases, with 21 bases sitting between them. Germline CDR1 and CDR2: MNHEY and SVGEGT. DNA for the CDR3: TGTGCCAGCAGCAACAACGTAAAAGGGGGGAACACAGATACGCAGTATTTT. Translation gives CASSNNVKGGNTDTQYF.

This clonotype was observed many times. The CDR3 bases are TGTGCCAGCTCACCAGGCGGTTTCAGCTCCTACGAGCAGTACTTC. Translating gives CASSPGGFSSYEQYF. This chain uses TRBV18 with TRBJ2-7; D unresolved. Trimming cost V 2 bases and J 0 bases, with 11 bases left between them. Germline V gene data show CDR1 as KGHSH and CDR2 as LQKENI. The CDR3 covers 15 residues. The full variable domain, rest sourced from reference TRBV18 and TRBJ2-7, is NAGVMQNPRHLVRRRGQEARLRCSPMKGHSHVYWYRQLPEEGLKFMVYLQKENIIDESGMPKERFSAEFPKEGPSILRIQQVVRGDSAAYFCASSPGGFSSYEQYFGPGTRLTVT.

The rearrangement joins TRBV29-1 to TRBJ1-5; maybe TRBD1 (6 bases). The CDR3 sequence is 15 residues long. V lost 4 bases, J lost 5 bases, and 18 bases lay in between. From germline, CDR1 is SQVTM and CDR2 ANQGSEA. CDR3 in amino acids: CSVVKGGSGDQPQHF. CDR3 coding DNA: TGCAGCGTTGTAAAGGGGGGAAGCGGGGATCAGCCCCAGCATTTT.

This clonotype was detected ten times or more. The J gene is TRBJ1-5, the V gene TRBV3-1; tentatively, D is TRBD1 (6 bases). Per germline, CDR1 LGHDT and CDR2 YNNKEL (reference sequence). This CDR3 region has 15 residues. V dropped 4 bases and J dropped 4 bases, with 14 bases sitting between them. The DNA of the CDR3 is TGTGCCAGCAGCCGGGCAGGGGAAGGTAATCAGCCCCAGCATTTT. Its protein product is CASSRAGEGNQPQHF.

There are many counts of this clonotype. V gene TRBV2 combines with J gene TRBJ2-4; tentative D call: TRBD2 (5 bases). The ends were cut back, 3 bases at V and 1 base at J, with 7 bases in the middle. The CDR3 spans 14 residues. Germline V lookup: CDR1 SNHLY, CDR2 FYNNEI. For the CDR3, the DNA is TGTGCCAGCAGTGATTCGGGGGCCAAAAACATTCAGTACTTC. Translation gives CASSDSGAKNIQYF.

There are a few counts of this clonotype. The chain uses TRBV19 and TRBJ2-1; 7 bases match TRBD2. Trimming cost V 5 bases and J 7 bases; bases outside gene matches: 20. Germline assignment: CDR1 LNHDA and CDR2 SQIVND (reference sequence). The CDR3 runs to 18 residues. This CDR3 reads CASSSLFAGAGWKNEQFF. DNA of the CDR3: TGTGCCAGTAGTTCATTATTCGCGGGAGCAGGTTGGAAAAATGAGCAGTTCTTC.

This clonotype was picked up many times. V is TRBV7-3 and J is TRBJ1-2; D unclear. The CDR3 sequence is 9 residues long. Trimming took 4 bases from V and 6 from J, leaving 0 bases between them. CDR1 and CDR2 (germline): SGHTA, FQGTGA. The CDR3 DNA reads as TGTGCCAGCAGCTATGGCTACACCTTC. This codes for CASSYGYTF.

V and J are TRBV11-2 and TRBJ2-7; D possibly corresponds to TRBD2 (5 bases). This CDR3 is built from 14 residues. The germline V gene has CDR1 SGHAT and CDR2 FQNNGV. V lost 5 bases and J lost 3, with 14 bases in between. The CDR3 DNA reads TGTGCCAGCAGCCGGTCCCCCGCGGGCTACGAGCAGTACTTC. It encodes CASSRSPAGYEQYF.

This clonotype came up many times. Written as DNA, the CDR3 is TGCAGTGCTAGGGCTAGCGGGATGGAGACCCAGTACTTC. Its translation is CSARASGMETQYF. The chain recombines TRBV20-1 with TRBJ2-5, with 9 bases identical to TRBD2. The CDR3 runs to 13 residues. Losses at the gene ends were 3 bases for V and 5 bases for J; bases not matched to a gene: 4. The germline CDR1 and CDR2 sequences are DFQATT and SNEGSKA (reference sequence).

The table lists this clonotype with many counts. The chain couples TRBV4-1 to TRBJ2-6; TRBD1 is a possible D gene (5 bases). CDR3 length: 18 amino acids. V lost 0 bases, J lost 0 bases, and 12 bases lay in between. In germline, CDR1 is MGHRA, CDR2 YSYEKL. Here the CDR3 DNA reads TGCGCCAGCAGCCAAGATCCTGGACACGTCTCTGGGGCCAACGTCCTGACTTTC. It codes for CASSQDPGHVSGANVLTF.

The chain has TRBV9 and TRBJ2-3; possible D gene TRBD2, 8 bases. V was clipped by 3 bases and J by 3 bases, with 17 bases between them. Germline loops: CDR1 SGDLS, CDR2 YYNGEE. This CDR3 region has 16 residues. DNA of the CDR3: TGTGCCAGCAGCGACCGGGAGGGACAGATAACAGATACGCAGTATTTT. It codes for CASSDREGQITDTQYF.

This clonotype has only a few counts. The chain's CDR3 is CASSSLAVGTDTQYF. The CDR3 DNA is TGTGCCAGCAGCTCCCTAGCGGTTGGCACAGATACGCAGTATTTT. This rearrangement joins TRBV5-4 to TRBJ2-3; 7 bases are shared with TRBD2. Germline-derived CDR1 and CDR2 are SGHNT and YYREEE (reference sequence). The CDR3 is 15 amino acids. The V and J ends lost 3 bases and 1 base, in that order; junction bases with no gene match: 5. Based on the CDR3 plus reference TRBV5-4 and TRBJ2-3, the full variable domain is ETGVTQSPTHLIKTRGQQVTLRCSSQSGHNTVSWYQQALGQGPQFIFQYYREEENGRGNFPPRFSGLQFPNYSSELNVNALELDDSALYLCASSSLAVGTDTQYFGPGTRLTVL.

The J gene is TRBJ2-1, the V gene TRBV30; TRBD2 aligns across 8 bases. The CDR3 spans 15 residues. J lost 6 bases, V lost 3 bases, and 10 bases had no gene match. The germline gives CDR1 GTSNPN, CDR2 SVGIG (reference sequence). The CDR3 DNA follows: TGTGCCTGGAGCGAGCGGGGGACCCTCGGCAATGAGCAGTTCTTC. This sequence encodes CAWSERGTLGNEQFF.

This clonotype showed up many times. This chain joins TRBV5-1 and TRBJ2-1; D possibly corresponds to TRBD2 (7 bases). CDR3 length equals 16 residues. Between the trimmed V and J ends, which lost 3 bases and 6 bases, there was a span of 19 bases. The germline V gene has CDR1 SGHRS and CDR2 YFSETQ. CDR3 in amino acids: CASSWTSSGGGNEQFF. As DNA, the CDR3 is TGCGCCAGCAGCTGGACTAGTTCTGGAGGGGGCAATGAGCAGTTCTTC.

This clonotype was detected only once. The chain has TRBV14 and TRBJ2-6; no firm D call. The CDR3 is 14 amino acids. CDR1 is SGHDN, CDR2 FVKESK, per germline. V was trimmed by 5 bases and J by 1 base, leaving 6 bases between them. CDR3 sequence: CASSTLSGANVLTF. The CDR3, as DNA: TGTGCCAGCAGCACCCTATCTGGGGCCAACGTCCTGACTTTC.

Many counts were recorded for this clonotype. The chain carries TRBV20-1 and TRBJ1-2, with TRBD1 matching over 7 bases. Germline V gene lookup returns CDR1 DFQATT and CDR2 SNEGSKA (reference sequence). The ends lost 5 bases at V and 7 bases at J; junction bases unmatched: 22. The CDR3 runs 17 residues. The CDR3, as DNA: TGCAGTGCTCCTCTCAGGGTGGGGCAGGGGGTTTCAGGTGGCTACACCTTC. Translation gives CSAPLRVGQGVSGGYTF.

The chain carries TRBV7-3 and TRBJ1-2; D might be TRBD1 (5 bases). Trimming cost V 2 bases and J 0 bases, with 13 bases left between them. In germline, CDR1 is SGHTA, CDR2 FQGTGA. The CDR3 loop spans 16 amino acids. The CDR3 loop is CASSLGDGGANYGYTF. The CDR3 coding sequence is TGTGCCAGCAGCTTAGGGGACGGCGGTGCTAACTATGGCTACACCTTC.

This clonotype was detected ten times or more. The genes are TRBV4-3 and TRBJ2-1, with 12 bases aligning to TRBD2. CDR1 and CDR2 from the germline V gene are LGHNA and YSLEER. The CDR3 totals 16 residues. The ends lost 0 bases at V and 10 bases at J; junction bases unmatched: 7. The CDR3 sequence: CASSQEASGRAREQFF. The CDR3 nucleotides read TGCGCCAGCAGCCAAGAGGCTAGCGGGAGGGCCAGGGAGCAGTTCTTC.

This clonotype was observed at least ten times. The chain carries TRBV2 and TRBJ2-1; TRBD2 agrees at 11 bases. CDR3 length: 16 amino acids. CDR1 and CDR2 from the germline V gene are SNHLY and FYNNEI. The V gene end was trimmed by 5 bases and the J gene end by 2 bases; junction bases not matched to a gene: 5. CDR3 region: CASSRLAGLAYNEQFF. CDR3 DNA sequence: TGTGCCAGCAGTCGACTAGCGGGGCTGGCCTACAATGAGCAGTTCTTC. Based on the CDR3 plus reference TRBV2 and TRBJ2-1, the full variable domain is EPEVTQTPSHQVTQMGQEVILRCVPISNHLYFYWYRQILGQKVEFLVSFYNNEISEKSEIFDDQFSVERPDGSNFTLKIRSTKLEDSAMYFCASSRLAGLAYNEQFFGPGTRLTVL.

This clonotype was counted ten times or more. V gene TRBV20-1 combines with J gene TRBJ2-3, with D possibly TRBD1 on 5 matching bases. Germline CDR1 and CDR2: DFQATT and SNEGSKA (reference sequence). CDR3 length equals 16 residues. Trimming took 0 bases from V and 5 from J, leaving 18 bases between them. The CDR3 DNA reads as TGCAGTGCTAGAGATCGGTTAACAGGACGAATAGATACGCAGTATTTT. Translated: CSARDRLTGRIDTQYF.

This clonotype was detected ten times or more. The rearrangement joins TRBV2 to TRBJ1-2; a possible D gene is TRBD1 (5 bases). V was cut by 5 bases and J by 5 bases, with 18 bases left in between. CDR3 length: 15 residues. CDR1 is SNHLY and CDR2 is FYNNEI in the germline V gene. Written as DNA, the CDR3 is TGTGCCAGCAGTACTTTCCGGGGCGATCCGTATGGCTACACCTTC. Amino acid sequence: CASSTFRGDPYGYTF.

The sample holds many counts of this clonotype. The rearrangement uses TRBV2 and TRBJ1-1, with 8 bases matching TRBD1. CDR3 length: 13 amino acids. The J segment lost 4 bases and the V segment lost 6 bases, leaving 4 bases of the junction unmatched. Per the germline V gene, CDR1 is SNHLY and CDR2 is FYNNEI. The CDR3 is CASSETGGTEAFF. The CDR3 coding sequence is TGTGCCAGCAGCGAAACAGGGGGCACTGAAGCTTTCTTT. The variable domain in full, with the rest retrieved from reference TRBV2 and TRBJ1-1, is EPEVTQTPSHQVTQMGQEVILRCVPISNHLYFYWYRQILGQKVEFLVSFYNNEISEKSEIFDDQFSVERPDGSNFTLKIRSTKLEDSAMYFCASSETGGTEAFFGQGTRLTVV.

V is TRBV5-1 and J is TRBJ1-5, with 9 bases that match TRBD1. This CDR3 region has 18 residues. Germline CDR1 reads SGHRS; CDR2 reads YFSETQ. Trimming at V came to 0 bases and at J to 5 bases, leaving 12 bases not matched to a gene. The CDR3 nucleotides read TGCGCCAGCAGCTTGGGTACGACAGGGGGTGACACTGATCAGCCCCAGCATTTT. Residues: CASSLGTTGGDTDQPQHF.

Of note for this clonotype: Compared with germline, one end of the junction differs, possibly owing to a read error. The chain has TRBV29-1 and TRBJ2-7; a possible D gene is TRBD2 (6 bases). This CDR3 has 12 amino acids. The germline CDR1 and CDR2 sequences are SQVTM and ANQGSEA. The chain's CDR3 is CGVSGRGWEQYF. The CDR3 DNA reads TGCGGCGTTAGCGGTCGAGGTTGGGAGCAGTACTTC.

This clonotype came up many times. The chain employs TRBV7-9 and TRBJ2-1; 11 nucleotides match TRBD2. The CDR3 loop spans 15 amino acids. V was clipped by 5 bases and J by 5 bases; unmatched bases: 5. Germline-derived CDR1 and CDR2 are SEHNR and FQNEAQ (reference sequence). CDR3 nucleotide sequence: TGTGCCAGCAGCCAAGGGACTAGCGGAAACAATGAGCAGTTCTTC. Translation gives CASSQGTSGNNEQFF.

This clonotype came up many times. The chain combines TRBV20-1 with TRBJ1-5, with D maybe TRBD1 (5 bases). Trimming took 3 bases from V and 2 from J, leaving 14 bases between them. This CDR3 comprises 15 residues. Germline V gives CDR1 DFQATT, CDR2 SNEGSKA (reference sequence). This chain's CDR3 is CSASGAQWGNQPQHF. The CDR3 nucleotides read TGCAGTGCTAGCGGGGCACAATGGGGCAATCAGCCCCAGCATTTT.

This clonotype was observed at least ten times. The V call is TRBV5-1, the J call TRBJ2-7; D is unresolved. The CDR3 runs to 13 residues. Germline V lookup: CDR1 SGHRS, CDR2 YFSETQ. V was trimmed by 2 bases and J by 2 bases, leaving 8 bases between them. The CDR3 DNA follows: TGCGCCAGCAGCTTTGGAGATGCCTACGAGCAGTACTTC. Encoded protein: CASSFGDAYEQYF.

With regard to this clonotype: No conserved phenylalanine or tryptophan ends this CDR3, so it is likely a read error. V and J are TRBV29-1 and TRBJ2-1, with TRBD1 identical over 8 bases. The junction had 5 bases not matched to a gene; V was cut back by 5 bases and J by 8 bases. The germline CDR1 and CDR2 sequences are SQVTM and ANQGSEA. This CDR3 comprises 12 residues. This CDR3 is CSVSDRGDEQFL. CDR3 sequence (DNA): TGCAGCGTTTCAGACAGGGGAGATGAGCAGTTCCTC.

This clonotype was found many times. The chain links TRBV12-3 or TRBV12-4 to TRBJ1-5; 7 bases are shared with TRBD1. J gave up 4 bases and V 3 bases, and 3 bases lay outside the gene matches. The CDR3 totals 14 residues. DNA for the CDR3: TGTGCCAGCAGTTTCCGGGACAGAAATCAGCCCCAGCATTTT. Translation gives CASSFRDRNQPQHF.